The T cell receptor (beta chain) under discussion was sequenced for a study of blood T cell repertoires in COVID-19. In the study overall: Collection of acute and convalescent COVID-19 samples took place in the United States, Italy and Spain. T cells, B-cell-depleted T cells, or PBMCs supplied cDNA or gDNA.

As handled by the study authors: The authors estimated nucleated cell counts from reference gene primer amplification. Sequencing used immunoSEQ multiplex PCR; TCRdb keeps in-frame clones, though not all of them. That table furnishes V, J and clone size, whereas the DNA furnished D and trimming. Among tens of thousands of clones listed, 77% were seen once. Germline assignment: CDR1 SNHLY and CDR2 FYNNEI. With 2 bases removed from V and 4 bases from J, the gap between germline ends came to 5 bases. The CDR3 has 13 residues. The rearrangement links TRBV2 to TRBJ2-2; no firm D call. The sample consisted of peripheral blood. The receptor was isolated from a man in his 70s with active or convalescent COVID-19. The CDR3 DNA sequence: TGTGCCAGCAGTGAAATCCTCACCGGGGAGCTGTTTTTT. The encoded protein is CASSEILTGELFF.